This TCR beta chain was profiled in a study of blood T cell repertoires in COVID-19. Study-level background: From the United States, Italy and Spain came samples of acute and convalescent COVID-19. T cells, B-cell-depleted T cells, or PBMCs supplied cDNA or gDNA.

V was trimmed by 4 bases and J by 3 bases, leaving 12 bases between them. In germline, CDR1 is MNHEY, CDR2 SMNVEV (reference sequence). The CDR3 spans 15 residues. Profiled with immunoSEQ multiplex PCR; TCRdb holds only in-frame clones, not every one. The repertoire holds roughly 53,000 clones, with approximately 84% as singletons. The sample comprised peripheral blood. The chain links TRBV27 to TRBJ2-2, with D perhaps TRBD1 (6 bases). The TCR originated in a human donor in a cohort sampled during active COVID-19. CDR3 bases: TGTGCCAGCAGTTCGCCACAGGGTCACACCGGGGAGCTGTTTTTT. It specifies CASSSPQGHTGELFF.